Listed here are 27 T cell receptor beta chains from one sample, sequenced in a study of cytomegalovirus exposure and HLA in healthy donors. In the PCR, 60 Vbeta and 13 Jbeta primers were used. The table came from immunoSEQ multiplex PCR; TCRdb's copy has only in-frame clones and leaves some out. Among about 130,000 clones listed, roughly 69% were seen once. The specimen was PBMCs. The receptors were gathered from a human donor in good health.

J is TRBJ2-1 and V is TRBV14; TRBD1 aligns across 9 bases. This CDR3 comprises 17 residues. Germline V gene lookup returns CDR1 SGHDN and CDR2 FVKESK. V shed 6 bases, J shed 6 bases, and the junction held 15 bases outside the gene matches. CDR3 coding DNA: TGTGCCAGCAGTCAACGCGGGCCGGGACAGGGCTCCAATGAGCAGTTCTTC. As protein: CASSQRGPGQGSNEQFF.

The V and J genes are TRBV6-5 and TRBJ2-5; D gene uncertain. CDR3 length equals 13 residues. Germline V gene lookup returns CDR1 MNHEY and CDR2 SVGAGI. Between the trimmed V and J ends, which lost 7 bases and 4 bases, there was a span of 13 bases. CDR3 protein: CASKRSVLETQYF. The CDR3 DNA is TGTGCCAGCAAACGTTCGGTTTTAGAGACCCAGTACTTC.

There are a few counts of this clone. V usage is TRBV19 and J usage is TRBJ1-2, with TRBD1 identical over 9 bases. The V gene's germline CDR1 is LNHDA and CDR2 SQIVND (reference sequence). The CDR3 is 15 residues long. V was pared by 5 bases and J by 7 bases, with 11 bases of the junction left unmatched. CDR3: CASSADKQGAFGYTF. The CDR3 DNA is TGTGCCAGTAGTGCTGATAAACAGGGGGCGTTTGGCTACACCTTC. Using reference TRBV19 and TRBJ1-2 for the parts outside the CDR3, the full variable domain is DGGITQSPKYLFRKEGQNVTLSCEQNLNHDAMYWYRQDPGQGLRLIYYSQIVNDFQKGDIAEGYSVSREKKESFPLTVTSAQKNPTAFYLCASSADKQGAFGYTFGSGTRLTVV.

The chain employs TRBV6-6 and TRBJ1-5; 7 bases align to TRBD1. The CDR3 length is 14 residues. V was clipped by 6 bases and J by 5 bases; unmatched bases: 7. The germline CDR1 and CDR2 sequences are MNHNY and SVGAGI (reference sequence). The CDR3 nucleotides are TGTGCCAGCAGACGGACAGGTAATCATCAGCCCCAGCATTTT. Residues: CASRRTGNHQPQHF.

This clone was picked up one time. J is TRBJ1-1 and V is TRBV30, with unresolved D. Trimming left V 8 bases short and J 11 bases short, with 21 bases between. CDR3 length equals 12 residues. In germline, CDR1 is GTSNPN, CDR2 SVGIG (reference sequence). The CDR3 region has the DNA TGTGCCCTGCAGAAACGGGGTCGTCGCGCTTTCTTT. Amino acids: CALQKRGRRAFF.

The chain is built from TRBV6-1 and TRBJ2-5; TRBD1 agrees at 12 bases. The CDR3 length is 15 residues. Looked up from germline, CDR1 is MNHNS and CDR2 is SASEGT. V was pared by 3 bases and J by 9 bases, with 8 bases of the junction left unmatched. The CDR3 DNA is TGTGCCAGCAGTGAGCGCGGGACAGGGGGCACCTCCCAGTACTTC. Its translation: CASSERGTGGTSQYF.

V gene TRBV7-9 combines with J gene TRBJ2-2; TRBD2 agrees at 8 bases. The germline V gene has CDR1 SEHNR and CDR2 FQNEAQ (reference sequence). V lost 1 base to trimming and J lost 4 bases; unmatched junction nucleotides: 5. This CDR3 has 16 amino acids. In nucleotides, the CDR3 is TGTGCCAGCAGCTTAGATCGGGGGGGCAGCACCGGGGAGCTGTTTTTT. Translation gives CASSLDRGGSTGELFF.

The chain joins TRBV6-4 to TRBJ2-1, with 7 bases aligning to TRBD1. Germline V gene lookup returns CDR1 MRHNA and CDR2 SNTAGT. V lost 4 bases and J lost 2; bases outside the gene matches: 2. The CDR3 has 14 amino acids. CDR3 coding DNA: TGTGCCAGCAGTGTCGGACAGGCCTACAATGAGCAGTTCTTC. Its protein is CASSVGQAYNEQFF.

The chain is built from TRBV30 and TRBJ1-1; 8 bases line up with TRBD1. From germline, CDR1 is GTSNPN and CDR2 SVGIG (reference sequence). This CDR3 comprises 17 residues. CDR3 nucleotide sequence: TGTGCTTGCGCCCAGGGGGCGATTGGGGATATGAACACTGAAGCTTTCTTT. It encodes CACAQGAIGDMNTEAFF. Looking up the rest from reference TRBV30 and TRBJ1-1 gives the full variable domain: SQTIHQWPATLVQPVGSPLSLECTVEGTSNPNLYWYRQAAGRGLQLLFYSVGIGQISSEVPQNLSASRPQDRQFILSSKKLLLSDSGFYLCACAQGAIGDMNTEAFFGQGTRLTVV.

This clone was seen only a few times. The chain links TRBV2 to TRBJ2-7; 10 bases align to TRBD2. J was trimmed by 4 bases and V by 3 bases; bases with no gene match: 15. Germline-derived CDR1 and CDR2 are SNHLY and FYNNEI. CDR3 length equals 18 residues. The CDR3, as DNA: TGTGCCAGCAGTGACCCCTCTGGCCGACTAGCGGGTTCATACGAGCAGTACTTC. Translating it yields CASSDPSGRLAGSYEQYF.

The chain has TRBV28 and TRBJ2-1; 11 bases map to TRBD2. The V gene's germline CDR1 is MDHEN and CDR2 SYDVKM. This CDR3 has 17 amino acids. V lost 8 bases, J lost 4 bases, and 13 bases stayed unmatched. The CDR3 DNA sequence: TGTGCCAGCCTGACCTCTAGCGGGAGGACGAGTTACAATGAGCAGTTCTTC. Its protein is CASLTSSGRTSYNEQFF.

The chain joins TRBV16 to TRBJ2-6, with D possibly being TRBD1 (6 bases). Germline V gene sequence: CDR1 KGHSY, CDR2 FQNENV. CDR3 size: 18 residues. V lost 5 bases to trimming and J lost 0 bases, with 17 bases between them. CDR3 sequence (DNA): TGTGCCAGCAGCACAGGGACGAGGGCTACCTCTGGGGCCAACGTCCTGACTTTC. Translating gives CASSTGTRATSGANVLTF.

The genes are TRBV28 and TRBJ2-5; 7 nucleotides match TRBD2. CDR3 size: 15 residues. Germline V gene sequence: CDR1 MDHEN, CDR2 SYDVKM. V was clipped by 7 bases and J by 0 bases; unmatched bases: 8. This CDR3 is CASTASGMDQETQYF. The CDR3 bases are TGTGCCAGCACCGCTAGCGGTATGGACCAAGAGACCCAGTACTTC.

V usage is TRBV11-2 and J usage is TRBJ1-1, with TRBD1 as a possible D gene (5 bases). Trimming took off 1 base at V and 0 bases at J, with 9 bases between the two ends. The CDR3 is 15 residues long. CDR1 is SGHAT and CDR2 is FQNNGV in the germline V gene. CDR3 DNA sequence: TGTGCCAGCAGCTTAGGGTGGGGCATGAACACTGAAGCTTTCTTT. Translated: CASSLGWGMNTEAFF.

Comment on this clone: A junction end diverges from the germline sequence, so it may reflect a read error. The rearrangement uses TRBV7-7 and TRBJ2-5; the match to TRBD1 covers 9 bases. The CDR3 totals 15 residues. CDR1 is SSHAT, CDR2 FNYEAQ, per germline (reference sequence). The CDR3 DNA is TGTGCTAGCAGCTTAGAGGGGACAGGGAGAGAGACCCAGTACTTC. Protein: CASSLEGTGRETQYF.

The chain has TRBV7-8 and TRBJ1-1; a possible D gene is TRBD1 (6 bases). Trimming took off 2 bases at V and 4 bases at J, with 17 bases between the two ends. The germline gives CDR1 SGHVS, CDR2 FQNEAQ. CDR3 size: 16 residues. This CDR3 is CASSLTTGRGLTEAFF. The CDR3, as DNA: TGTGCCAGCAGCTTAACGACAGGCCGTGGTCTCACTGAAGCTTTCTTT.

This rearrangement joins TRBV5-1 to TRBJ1-2, with TRBD1 matching over 8 bases. CDR3 length equals 14 residues. Germline CDR1 SGHRS, CDR2 YFSETQ. Germline trimming cut 0 bases from V and 7 bases from J; bases unmatched to any gene: 5. The CDR3 spells CASSLAGTGGGYTF. Here the CDR3 DNA reads TGCGCCAGCAGCTTGGCTGGGACAGGAGGTGGCTACACCTTC.

The chain joins TRBV7-2 to TRBJ1-5; D possibly corresponds to TRBD1 (6 bases). There are 15 residues in the CDR3. Trimming shortened V by 5 bases and J by 5 bases, and 16 bases separated the two germline ends. The V gene's germline CDR1 is SGHTA and CDR2 FQGNSA. CDR3 residues: CASSTTGGLDQPQHF. The CDR3 bases are TGTGCCAGCAGCACGACAGGTGGGTTGGATCAGCCCCAGCATTTT. The whole variable domain, filled in from reference TRBV7-2 and TRBJ1-5, reads GAGVSQSPSNKVTEKGKDVELRCDPISGHTALYWYRQSLGQGLEFLIYFQGNSAPDKSGLPSDRFSAERTGGSVSTLTIQRTQQEDSAVYLCASSTTGGLDQPQHFGDGTRLSIL.

V and J are TRBV15 and TRBJ1-6, with 7 bases aligning to TRBD1. The CDR3 covers 16 residues. CDR1 is LNHNV, CDR2 YYDKDF, per germline (reference sequence). V dropped 2 bases and J dropped 10; count of bases not matched to a gene: 11. The CDR3 loop is CATSRKTGPGDSPLHF. The CDR3 nucleotides are TGTGCCACCAGCAGAAAGACAGGGCCCGGGGACTCACCCCTCCACTTT.

The rearrangement joins TRBV30 to TRBJ2-4; 13 nucleotides line up with TRBD2. The CDR3 totals 20 residues. CDR1 and CDR2 from the germline V gene are GTSNPN and SVGIG (reference sequence). Trimming took 2 bases from V and 0 from J; bases not matched to a gene: 13. This CDR3 reads CAWSPIAGTSGTQAKNIQYF. The CDR3, as DNA: TGTGCCTGGAGTCCCATAGCCGGGACTAGCGGGACCCAAGCCAAAAACATTCAGTACTTC.

This clone was recorded a few times. This chain links TRBV7-6 with TRBJ2-7; D is uncertain. The CDR3 has 16 amino acids. V was trimmed by 0 bases and J by 6 bases, leaving 18 bases between them. Per germline, CDR1 SGHVS and CDR2 FNYEAQ. The CDR3 sequence is CASSLASVTRLGEQYF. CDR3 sequence (DNA): TGTGCCAGCAGCTTAGCGTCTGTCACCCGACTGGGCGAGCAGTACTTC.

This clone was seen only once. The rearrangement uses TRBV2 and TRBJ2-2; D uncertain. V was shortened by 4 bases and J by 3 bases, with 15 bases between the two germline ends. Germline CDR1 SNHLY, CDR2 FYNNEI. The CDR3 is made up of 16 amino acids. CDR3 in amino acids: CASSGLAPPDTGELFF. DNA for the CDR3: TGTGCCAGCAGTGGTTTAGCCCCGCCGGACACCGGGGAGCTGTTTTTT.

The chain couples TRBV19 to TRBJ2-5, with D maybe TRBD2 (6 bases). Trimming stripped 6 bases from V and 1 base from J, with 18 bases between. The CDR3 totals 16 residues. Germline V gene data show CDR1 as LNHDA and CDR2 as SQIVND (reference sequence). The CDR3 region has the DNA TGTGCCAGTAGCCTACAGCCCGCGGGGTCCCAAGAGACCCAGTACTTC. Protein: CASSLQPAGSQETQYF.

This chain connects TRBV7-2 to TRBJ1-5; 9 bases agree with TRBD1. Germline V gene lookup returns CDR1 SGHTA and CDR2 FQGNSA. This CDR3 has 13 residues. V was pared by 5 bases and J by 7 bases, with 3 bases of the junction left unmatched. In DNA, the CDR3 is TGTGCCAGCAGCCTGACAGGGGGACAGCCCCAGCATTTT. Its translation is CASSLTGGQPQHF.

This rearrangement joins TRBV7-9 to TRBJ1-5; TRBD1 matches 8 bases. This CDR3 has 14 residues. V dropped 4 bases and J dropped 2; count of bases not matched to a gene: 1. Germline V gene sequence: CDR1 SEHNR, CDR2 FQNEAQ (reference sequence). The CDR3 is CASSSDRGNQPQHF. In DNA form, the CDR3 reads TGTGCCAGCAGCTCGGACAGGGGCAATCAGCCCCAGCATTTT.

This sequence joins TRBV6-6 and TRBJ1-2; 7 positions match TRBD1. Germline assignment: CDR1 MNHNY and CDR2 SVGAGI (reference sequence). The CDR3 sequence is 15 residues long. Trimming at V came to 6 bases and at J to 4 bases, leaving 11 bases not matched to a gene. The CDR3 sequence is CASSPAERGLYGYTF. In DNA, the CDR3 is TGTGCCAGCAGCCCGGCTGAGAGGGGGCTCTATGGCTACACCTTC.

The chain links TRBV30 to TRBJ1-5; a possible D gene is TRBD1 (5 bases). V lost 3 bases to trimming and J lost 1 base, with 10 bases between them. The CDR3 loop spans 14 amino acids. Germline V CDR1 and CDR2: GTSNPN, SVGIG (reference sequence). CDR3 sequence: CAWSAGFSNQPQHF. The CDR3 DNA is TGTGCCTGGAGCGCAGGGTTCAGCAATCAGCCCCAGCATTTT.